These 22 T cell receptor beta chains share one sample of origin, sequenced in a study of blood T cell repertoires in COVID-19. TCRdb keeps only in-frame clones here, not all; method: immunoSEQ multiplex PCR. The repertoire holds some 130,000 clones, with approximately 89% as singletons. Sequencing was carried out using peripheral blood. The receptors were sampled from a woman aged 70 to 79 with COVID-19, enrolled during active disease.

This clone has a single count. The genes are TRBV20-1 and TRBJ1-2; D not certain. The CDR3 length is 10 residues. The germline V gene has CDR1 DFQATT and CDR2 SNEGSKA (reference sequence). Trimming shortened V by 6 bases and J by 8 bases, and 10 bases separated the two germline ends. In nucleotides, the CDR3 is TGCAGTGCCCCGCGGAGAGGCTACACCTTC. Translation: CSAPRRGYTF.

This chain uses TRBV19 with TRBJ2-1; 9 positions agree with TRBD1. CDR3 length: 15 amino acids. Germline lookup yields CDR1 LNHDA and CDR2 SQIVND (reference sequence). V shed 5 bases, J shed 7 bases, and the junction held 9 bases outside the gene matches. The CDR3 sequence is CASSPPGTGRNEQFF. For the CDR3, the DNA is TGTGCCAGTAGTCCCCCCGGGACAGGGCGTAATGAGCAGTTCTTC.

On this clone: The sample holds other DNA sequences that translate to the same CDR3. The chain joins TRBV25-1 to TRBJ1-4; 8 nucleotides align to TRBD1. This CDR3 spans 14 amino acids. V was pared by 3 bases and J by 5 bases, with 2 bases of the junction left unmatched. The germline gives CDR1 MGHDK, CDR2 SYGVNS. The chain's CDR3 is CASSDWTGNEKLFF. In nucleotides, the CDR3 is TGTGCCAGCAGTGATTGGACAGGGAATGAAAAACTGTTTTTT.

This clone appeared once. V and J are TRBV7-2 and TRBJ1-5; 8 bases are shared with TRBD1. The V and J ends lost 4 bases and 11 bases, in that order; junction bases with no gene match: 16. The CDR3 totals 16 residues. Germline V CDR1 and CDR2: SGHTA, FQGNSA. CDR3 loop: CASSSGQGGIMGAQHF. The CDR3, as DNA: TGTGCCAGCAGCTCCGGACAGGGAGGGATTATGGGGGCCCAGCATTTT.

V usage is TRBV27 and J usage is TRBJ1-6, with D perhaps TRBD1 (6 bases). CDR1 and CDR2 (germline): MNHEY, SMNVEV (reference sequence). The V and J ends lost 3 bases and 6 bases respectively, with 9 bases between them. This CDR3 contains 14 residues. Here the CDR3 reads CASSFRDTNSPLHF. Here the CDR3 DNA reads TGTGCCAGCAGTTTCCGGGACACTAATTCACCCCTCCACTTT.

This chain joins TRBV5-1 and TRBJ2-3; TRBD1 agrees at 11 bases. CDR1 SGHRS and CDR2 YFSETQ come from the germline V gene. V shed 4 bases, J shed 2 bases, and the junction held 3 bases outside the gene matches. There are 15 residues in the CDR3. The CDR3 region has the DNA TGCGCCAGCAGCCCAGGACAGGGGGCCACAGATACGCAGTATTTT. It encodes CASSPGQGATDTQYF.

V and J are TRBV28 and TRBJ1-2, with D perhaps matching TRBD1 (6 bases). The CDR3 contains 16 residues. The germline V gene encodes CDR1 MDHEN and CDR2 SYDVKM. Trimming took off 6 bases at V and 0 bases at J, with 17 bases between the two ends. Written as DNA, the CDR3 is TGTGCCAGCAGAACACCGGGACAACCAACTAACTATGGCTACACCTTC. It yields the protein CASRTPGQPTNYGYTF.

V usage is TRBV25-1 and J usage is TRBJ2-7; 12 bases line up with TRBD1. The CDR3 length is 16 residues. Germline lookup yields CDR1 MGHDK and CDR2 SYGVNS. Germline trimming cut 3 bases from V and 6 bases from J; bases unmatched to any gene: 9. The CDR3: CASSEGQGAHLREQYF. The CDR3 DNA is TGTGCCAGCAGTGAGGGACAGGGGGCACATTTACGCGAGCAGTACTTC.

The chain is built from TRBV7-2 and TRBJ1-4; D is possibly TRBD1 (5 bases). V was shortened by 5 bases and J by 8 bases, with 18 bases between the two germline ends. This CDR3 is 15 amino acids long. CDR1 is SGHTA, CDR2 FQGNSA, per germline. Written as DNA, the CDR3 is TGTGCCAGCAGCCTCTGGTTGGGGGGGGGAGAAAAACTGTTTTTT. This codes for CASSLWLGGGEKLFF. The full variable domain, rest sourced from reference TRBV7-2 and TRBJ1-4, is GAGVSQSPSNKVTEKGKDVELRCDPISGHTALYWYRQSLGQGLEFLIYFQGNSAPDKSGLPSDRFSAERTGGSVSTLTIQRTQQEDSAVYLCASSLWLGGGEKLFFGSGTQLSVL.

The chain uses TRBV6-5 and TRBJ1-2, with 9 positions matching TRBD1. After removal of 5 bases from V and 11 bases from J, the junction contained 6 bases not matched to a gene. From germline, CDR1 is MNHEY and CDR2 SVGAGI. The CDR3 loop spans 12 amino acids. The CDR3 is CASSTTGQGYTF. CDR3 in DNA: TGTGCCAGCAGTACAACCGGACAGGGGTACACCTTC.

This chain connects TRBV21-1 to TRBJ1-2; TRBD1, the table's D call, was not compared with the DNA. TRBV21-1 is described as a pseudogene. The CDR3 extends over 13 amino acids. DNA of the CDR3: TGTGCCAACAGACAGGGGGAGGGTTGGGGCTACACCTTC. Its translation: CANRQGEGWGYTF.

This rearrangement joins TRBV28 to TRBJ2-2, with 15 bases lining up with TRBD2. The ends lost 4 bases at V and 0 bases at J; junction bases unmatched: 6. CDR1 MDHEN and CDR2 SYDVKM come from the germline V gene. The CDR3 has 19 amino acids. This CDR3 is CASSSPGLAGGSNTGELFF. CDR3 DNA: TGTGCCAGCAGTTCCCCGGGACTAGCGGGGGGCTCGAACACCGGGGAGCTGTTTTTT.

The CDR3 DNA sequence: TGTGCCACCAGCGCCCCCCAGGGGGCAAATGAAAAACTGTTTTTT. Protein: CATSAPQGANEKLFF. The chain has TRBV15 and TRBJ1-4, with TRBD1 matching 8 bases. The CDR3 contains 15 residues. Germline lookup yields CDR1 LNHNV and CDR2 YYDKDF (reference sequence). Trimming cost V 5 bases and J 5 bases; bases outside gene matches: 7.

This chain connects TRBV5-6 to TRBJ2-1, with TRBD2 matching 13 bases. Losses at the gene ends were 4 bases for V and 9 bases for J; bases not matched to a gene: 7. This CDR3 spans 15 amino acids. Germline CDR1 is SGHDT and CDR2 is YYEEEE. In nucleotides, the CDR3 is TGTGCCAGCAGCCCAGGACTAGCGGGGGACGGTGAGCAGTTCTTC. This translates into CASSPGLAGDGEQFF.

The rearrangement links TRBV28 to TRBJ2-7, with 7 bases fitting TRBD2. V dropped 3 bases and J dropped 2; count of bases not matched to a gene: 13. CDR3 length: 17 residues. CDR1 and CDR2 from the germline V gene are MDHEN and SYDVKM. The CDR3 loop reads CASSLGGRGLPPYEQYF. The CDR3 coding sequence is TGTGCCAGCAGTTTGGGGGGGAGGGGCCTCCCTCCCTACGAGCAGTACTTC. Supplemented by reference TRBV28 and TRBJ2-7, the full variable domain reads DVKVTQSSRYLVKRTGEKVFLECVQDMDHENMFWYRQDPGLGLRLIYFSYDVKMKEKGDIPEGYSVSREKKERFSLILESASTNQTSMYLCASSLGGRGLPPYEQYFGPGTRLTVT.

CDR3 in amino acids: CASSPREGNQPQHF. For the CDR3, the DNA is TGTGCCAGCAGCCCCAGAGAGGGCAATCAGCCCCAGCATTTT. The genes are TRBV7-2 and TRBJ1-5; D gene uncertain. With 5 bases removed from V and 2 bases from J, the gap between germline ends came to 10 bases. The CDR3 is 14 residues long. The germline gives CDR1 SGHTA, CDR2 FQGNSA.

The genes are TRBV5-1 and TRBJ2-2, with 12 positions matching TRBD2. The CDR3 covers 19 residues. The V segment lost 0 bases and the J segment 0 bases; nucleotides outside the gene matches: 6. Germline values: CDR1 SGHRS, CDR2 YFSETQ. CDR3: CASSLGLAGDLANTGELFF. The CDR3 nucleotides are TGCGCCAGCAGCTTGGGACTAGCGGGGGACCTCGCGAACACCGGGGAGCTGTTTTTT.

The rearrangement links TRBV10-3 to TRBJ2-2, with 12 bases that match TRBD2. The CDR3 length is 17 residues. Looked up from germline, CDR1 is ENHRY and CDR2 is SYGVKD. V was pared by 6 bases and J by 1 base, with 6 bases of the junction left unmatched. CDR3 nucleotides: TGTGCCATCAGAGAGGGGGGACTAGCGGGGAACACCGGGGAGCTGTTTTTT. Amino acid sequence: CAIREGGLAGNTGELFF.

The rearrangement links TRBV4-1 to TRBJ1-5, with TRBD1 matching 8 bases. Unmatched junction bases numbered 6, after V lost 1 base and J lost 1 base. CDR3 length: 17 residues. Germline-derived CDR1 and CDR2 are MGHRA and YSYEKL. This CDR3 is CASSQAGRGQSNQPQHF. CDR3 DNA sequence: TGCGCCAGCAGCCAAGCGGGCAGGGGGCAAAGCAATCAGCCCCAGCATTTT.

The chain joins TRBV30 to TRBJ1-2; TRBD1 agrees at 12 bases. The V gene's germline CDR1 is GTSNPN and CDR2 SVGIG (reference sequence). Unmatched junction bases numbered 7, after V lost 3 bases and J lost 11 bases. The length of the CDR3 is 13 residues. This chain's CDR3 is CAWRPGQGARYTF. CDR3 DNA: TGTGCCTGGAGACCGGGACAGGGGGCCAGGTACACCTTC.

This rearrangement joins TRBV28 to TRBJ1-5; no firm D call. CDR1 is MDHEN and CDR2 is SYDVKM in the germline V gene. The CDR3 spans 15 residues. Between the trimmed V and J ends, which lost 1 base and 5 bases, there was a span of 12 bases. CDR3 residues: CASSLSGLLYQPQHF. The CDR3 DNA is TGTGCCAGCAGTTTATCCGGACTACTCTATCAGCCCCAGCATTTT.

V usage is TRBV7-3 and J usage is TRBJ1-1; D perhaps matches TRBD1 (6 bases). The germline V and J ends were trimmed by 5 bases and 3 bases, with 13 bases remaining between them. The CDR3 spans 14 residues. Germline V gene lookup returns CDR1 SGHTA and CDR2 FQGTGA. This CDR3 reads CASSKQGGDTEAFF. CDR3 nucleotide sequence: TGTGCCAGCAGCAAACAGGGTGGGGACACTGAAGCTTTCTTT.